These T cell receptor beta chains were read from a single sample in a study of spatial heterogeneity in lung cancer. TCRdb used MiXCR to reprocess the 5' RACE reads, holding one entry per CDR3 protein. The sample gives tens of thousands of distinct CDR3 sequences, approximately 20% of which show up once; roughly 6.2% is in the top ten. Sequencing used PBMCs, obtained at surgery. The receptors shown here come from a male donor with early-stage non-small cell lung cancer. Both conserved end residues are part of each CDR3. The order of the fields is V gene, J gene, D gene, clone size, CDR3 DNA, CDR3 protein. The D gene is left open where the match is weak. Size values are once, few and many counts, or a class for expanded clones, and some rows have none.

V: TRBV2; J: TRBJ2-6; D: .; size: .; DNA: TGTGCCAGCAGTGAAGATCACTCTGGGGCCAACGTCCTGACTTTC; CDR3: CASSEDHSGANVLTF
V: TRBV12-3/TRBV12-4; J: TRBJ2-1; D: .; size: few; DNA: TGTGCCAGCAGTCCTCAGCGGGACAGTAATGAGCAGTTCTTC; CDR3: CASSPQRDSNEQFF
V: TRBV6-1; J: TRBJ1-4; D: .; size: .; DNA: TGTGCCAGCACTCTACCCCACGGTAGAGTTAATGAAAAACTGTTTTTT; CDR3: CASTLPHGRVNEKLFF
V: TRBV27; J: TRBJ2-2; D: TRBD2; size: many; DNA: TGTGCCAGCAAAGGACTAGCGGGGAACGCGAACACCGGGGAGCTGTTTTTT; CDR3: CASKGLAGNANTGELFF
V: TRBV6-1; J: TRBJ1-2; D: .; size: .; DNA: TGTGCCAGCAGTGAAGGGGTCGATTATGGCTACACCTTC; CDR3: CASSEGVDYGYTF
V: TRBV20-1; J: TRBJ2-2; D: .; size: .; DNA: TGCAGTGCTAGAGTCAACCCAGACACCGGGGAGCTGTTTTTT; CDR3: CSARVNPDTGELFF
V: TRBV4-2; J: TRBJ1-6; D: .; size: .; DNA: TGTGCCAGCAGCCAAGATTGGCCGGACCCCCGACCCCTCCACTTT; CDR3: CASSQDWPDPRPLHF
V: TRBV7-3; J: TRBJ2-3; D: TRBD2; size: .; DNA: TGTGCCAGCAGCGCGCGACTAGCGGGAGCGACAGATACGCAGTATTTT; CDR3: CASSARLAGATDTQYF
V: TRBV7-2; J: TRBJ2-4; D: TRBD2; size: few; DNA: TGTGCCAGCAACTTCCAGTTTAGCGGGGGAAACATTCAGTACTTC; CDR3: CASNFQFSGGNIQYF
V: TRBV15; J: TRBJ2-3; D: .; size: few; DNA: TGTGCCACCAGCAGAGATCGGGCAGATACGCAGTATTTT; CDR3: CATSRDRADTQYF
V: TRBV11-1; J: TRBJ2-2; D: TRBD1; size: .; DNA: TGTGCCAGCAGCCACCATCGGGACAGCTCCACCGGGGAGCTGTTTTTT; CDR3: CASSHHRDSSTGELFF
V: TRBV3-1; J: TRBJ2-5; D: TRBD2; size: .; DNA: TGTGCCAGCAGCCCCGGACTAGCCGAGACCCAGTACTTC; CDR3: CASSPGLAETQYF
V: TRBV10-3; J: TRBJ2-7; D: .; size: few; DNA: TGTGCCATCAGTGAGTCAGGGGACGGAATCTCCTACGAGCAGTACTTC; CDR3: CAISESGDGISYEQYF
V: TRBV5-4; J: TRBJ2-7; D: TRBD1; size: few; DNA: TGTGCCAGCAGCTTGGGAGGGACAGACTTCTACGAGCAGTACTTC; CDR3: CASSLGGTDFYEQYF
V: TRBV28; J: TRBJ1-6; D: .; size: .; DNA: TGTGCCAGCAGCTCCGGGGACAAGATTTCACCCCTCCACTTT; CDR3: CASSSGDKISPLHF
V: TRBV27; J: TRBJ1-1; D: TRBD1; size: .; DNA: TGTGCCAGCAGTCCACAGGGGGCGCGGACTGAAGCTTTCTTT; CDR3: CASSPQGARTEAFF
V: TRBV28; J: TRBJ1-1; D: .; size: .; DNA: TGTGCCAGCAGAGCGGGGGGCCGGGACACTGAAGCTTTCTTT; CDR3: CASRAGGRDTEAFF
V: TRBV7-8; J: TRBJ2-5; D: TRBD1; size: .; DNA: TGTGCCAGCAGCCTGGACAGGGGGCCTGTTGCAGAGACCCAGTACTTC; CDR3: CASSLDRGPVAETQYF
V: TRBV12-3/TRBV12-4; J: TRBJ2-3; D: TRBD2; size: few; DNA: TGTGCCAGCAGCTTTGGCGATAGCGGGGGCCCCGTAGATACGCAGTATTTT; CDR3: CASSFGDSGGPVDTQYF
V: TRBV11-2; J: TRBJ2-3; D: .; size: .; DNA: TGTGCCAGCAGCTTACGACTTCACACAGATACGCAGTATTTT; CDR3: CASSLRLHTDTQYF
V: TRBV20-1; J: TRBJ2-3; D: .; size: .; DNA: TGCAGTGCTGCCCTTATCGGGTGGGACACAGATACGCAGTATTTT; CDR3: CSAALIGWDTDTQYF
V: TRBV6-2/TRBV6-3; J: TRBJ2-7; D: .; size: .; DNA: TGTGCCAGCAGTTACTCGATCTACGAGCAGTACTTC; CDR3: CASSYSIYEQYF
V: TRBV15; J: TRBJ2-1; D: TRBD2; size: .; DNA: TGTGCCACCAGCAGAGATGGGGGAGCGGGGGCCAACAATGAGCAGTTCTTC; CDR3: CATSRDGGAGANNEQFF
V: TRBV6-5; J: TRBJ1-3; D: .; size: .; DNA: TGTGCCAGCAGTTGGGGGAGCTCTGGAAACACCATATATTTT; CDR3: CASSWGSSGNTIYF
V: TRBV27; J: TRBJ2-7; D: .; size: few; DNA: TGTGCCAGCAGTTTACCCCGGGGGCTAAAGTACTTC; CDR3: CASSLPRGLKYF
V: TRBV20-1; J: TRBJ1-2; D: .; size: .; DNA: TGCAGTGCTGGGGAGGGAATTAACTATGGCTACACCTTC; CDR3: CSAGEGINYGYTF
V: TRBV12-3/TRBV12-4; J: TRBJ2-3; D: TRBD2; size: .; DNA: TGTGCCAGCAGTTTATGGAGTCGGGGGGGCCTTCGTATCACAGATACGCAGTATTTT; CDR3: CASSLWSRGGLRITDTQYF
V: TRBV28; J: TRBJ1-2; D: .; size: few; DNA: TGTGCCAGCACCCCCAGCCGGTTCTATGGCTACACCTTC; CDR3: CASTPSRFYGYTF
V: TRBV29-1; J: TRBJ1-2; D: .; size: .; DNA: TGCAGCGGTACGACCGGGAATCGGGGCTACACCTTC; CDR3: CSGTTGNRGYTF
V: TRBV4-2; J: TRBJ2-2; D: .; size: .; DNA: TGTGCCAGCAGCCAAGATGCCAGGGGCACCGGGGAGCTGTTTTTT; CDR3: CASSQDARGTGELFF
V: TRBV14; J: TRBJ2-4; D: .; size: .; DNA: TGTGCCAGCAGCCTTCGGGGGGCCGGGAACATTCAGTACTTC; CDR3: CASSLRGAGNIQYF
V: TRBV7-9; J: TRBJ2-5; D: .; size: .; DNA: TGTGCCAGCAGCTTAAGGGCAGGAGAGACCCAGTACTTC; CDR3: CASSLRAGETQYF
V: TRBV6-5; J: TRBJ2-2; D: .; size: .; DNA: TGTGCCAGCAGTTCACATCTCACCGGGGAGCTGTTTTTT; CDR3: CASSSHLTGELFF
V: TRBV4-3; J: TRBJ2-1; D: .; size: .; DNA: TGCGCCAGCAGCCAAAATCTAGGGGGAGATGAGCAGTTCTTC; CDR3: CASSQNLGGDEQFF
V: TRBV5-1; J: TRBJ2-5; D: .; size: many; DNA: TGCGCCAGCAGCCAGGACACCCACTTAAAACAAGAGACCCAGTACTTC; CDR3: CASSQDTHLKQETQYF
V: TRBV10-3; J: TRBJ2-2; D: .; size: .; DNA: TGTGCCATCAGTGATGGTAGGGGGTTTACCGGGGAGCTGTTTTTT; CDR3: CAISDGRGFTGELFF
V: TRBV4-1; J: TRBJ2-6; D: .; size: few; DNA: TGCGCCAGCAGCCAAGGGGACTCTGGGGCCAACGTCCTGACTTTC; CDR3: CASSQGDSGANVLTF
V: TRBV7-6; J: TRBJ2-3; D: TRBD2; size: .; DNA: TGTGCCAGCAGCGAGGGACTAAGCACAGATACGCAGTATTTT; CDR3: CASSEGLSTDTQYF
V: TRBV10-3; J: TRBJ1-1; D: .; size: few; DNA: TGTGCCATCAGTGAGAGCCGGATCTTT; CDR3: CAISESRIF
V: TRBV28; J: TRBJ1-5; D: .; size: few; DNA: TGTGCCAGCAGGCTAGTGGGGGGAGAGGTTCAGCCCCAGCATTTT; CDR3: CASRLVGGEVQPQHF
V: TRBV5-1; J: TRBJ2-3; D: .; size: once; DNA: TGCGCCAGCAGCAGCGGGTCGGGGGATACGCAGTATTTT; CDR3: CASSSGSGDTQYF
V: TRBV30; J: TRBJ1-1; D: .; size: many; DNA: TGTGCCTGGAGCCCACTGGGCCCTAGGGACACTGAAGCTTTCTTT; CDR3: CAWSPLGPRDTEAFF
V: TRBV7-2; J: TRBJ2-2; D: TRBD2; size: few; DNA: TGTGCCCATGCGGGAGGGCCGAATTCCGGGGAGCTGTTTTTT; CDR3: CAHAGGPNSGELFF
V: TRBV5-1; J: TRBJ2-5; D: .; size: many; DNA: TGCGCCAGCAGCTTGGCAGAGACCCAGTACTTC; CDR3: CASSLAETQYF
V: TRBV2; J: TRBJ1-4; D: TRBD1; size: .; DNA: TGTGCCGGTCAACAGGGGGCCTCTAATGAAAAACTGTTTTTT; CDR3: CAGQQGASNEKLFF
V: TRBV30; J: TRBJ1-1; D: .; size: .; DNA: TGTGCCTGGAGTGTATTGGCAGAAGCTTTCTTT; CDR3: CAWSVLAEAFF
V: TRBV5-4; J: TRBJ2-1; D: TRBD1; size: few; DNA: TGTGCCAGCAGCCCCGGACAGGGGTCATTCAATGAGCAGTTCTTC; CDR3: CASSPGQGSFNEQFF
V: TRBV5-1; J: TRBJ2-7; D: TRBD2; size: many; DNA: TGCGCCAGCAGCTTGGCCGGGCGAGCGGGATTCGAGCAGTACTTC; CDR3: CASSLAGRAGFEQYF
V: TRBV4-2; J: TRBJ2-1; D: .; size: few; DNA: TGTGCCGCTACAGGCTCCTACAATGAGCAGTTCTTC; CDR3: CAATGSYNEQFF
V: TRBV10-3; J: TRBJ2-3; D: TRBD1; size: many; DNA: TGTGCCCTCGGGACAGGGACGACAGATACGCAGTATTTT; CDR3: CALGTGTTDTQYF
V: TRBV6-1; J: TRBJ1-3; D: .; size: few; DNA: TGTGCCAGCAGCGGCCACAGGAGCTCTGGAAACACCATATATTTT; CDR3: CASSGHRSSGNTIYF
V: TRBV24-1; J: TRBJ1-1; D: TRBD1; size: .; DNA: TGTGCCACCAGTGAAACCGGGACAGGTTCTGAAGCTTTCTTT; CDR3: CATSETGTGSEAFF
V: TRBV11-2; J: TRBJ1-1; D: .; size: .; DNA: TGTGCCAGCAGCTTTCAAAGTAGCACTGAAGCTTTCTTT; CDR3: CASSFQSSTEAFF
V: TRBV7-6; J: TRBJ1-1; D: .; size: .; DNA: TGTGCCAGCAGCTCTACTCCCGGGGTGGTGAACACTGAAGCTTTCTTT; CDR3: CASSSTPGVVNTEAFF
V: TRBV7-2; J: TRBJ1-3; D: .; size: .; DNA: TGTGCCAGCAGCTTAGGTTGGGGTACTAACTCTGGAAACACCATATATTTT; CDR3: CASSLGWGTNSGNTIYF